The clone carrying this T cell receptor (beta chain) has only one observation. V dropped 6 bases and J dropped 5; count of bases not matched to a gene: 18. This CDR3 has 17 amino acids. Germline V gives CDR1 MNHEY, CDR2 SMNVEV (reference sequence). The PCR was carried out with 60 Vbeta primers and 13 Jbeta primers. Libraries were prepared by immunoSEQ multiplex PCR; TCRdb keeps only in-frame clonotypes and omits some of them. The table shows 90,000 or so clones, with roughly four fifths occurring only once. This sample was taken from a study of cytomegalovirus exposure and HLA in healthy donors. Study summary: Clustering assigned 81% of the 350 to 400 genotyped donors to the Caucasian-associated ancestry cluster.

Specimen: PBMCs. The clonotype was recovered from a man aged 25 to 40 in good health and CMV-seropositive. The chain employs TRBV27 and TRBJ1-1; TRBD1 matches at 7 bases. The CDR3 here is CASRGSRQGRGRTEAFF. The CDR3 DNA is TGTGCCAGCAGGGGCTCTAGACAGGGAAGGGGGAGGACTGAAGCTTTCTTT.